Given below is one TCR beta chain in context. Its antigen remains unidentified. These data come from a study of T cell repertoires in cytomegalovirus infection. Study-level information: Public signatures in TCR beta pointed to CMV infection and matching HLA type.

TCRdb reprocessed the reads via MiXCR and lists one record per CDR3 protein. The sample consists of approximately 170,000 distinct CDR3 sequences, 15% to 20% of them appearing once. Trimming took 5 bases from V and 1 from J, leaving 15 bases between them. Germline V CDR1 and CDR2: SEHNR, FQNEAQ (reference sequence). The CDR3 loop spans 16 amino acids. General study results and limits: Accumulated public TCR beta family frequency recognized individuals carrying CMV together with the relevant HLA. In two of eight donors, the top clonotype was HLA-C-restricted CMV-specific.

The material sequenced was CD8+ T cells from PBMCs. J is TRBJ2-4 and V is TRBV7-9; weak D call: TRBD1 (6 bases). This TCR derives from a human donor in good health (CMV status not recorded). Some clones in this sample may be carry-over from other donors' samples. The DNA for the CDR3 is TGTGCCAGCAGCCCCCCGACAGGAAAGGCCAAAAACATTCAGTACTTC. Encoded protein: CASSPPTGKAKNIQYF.